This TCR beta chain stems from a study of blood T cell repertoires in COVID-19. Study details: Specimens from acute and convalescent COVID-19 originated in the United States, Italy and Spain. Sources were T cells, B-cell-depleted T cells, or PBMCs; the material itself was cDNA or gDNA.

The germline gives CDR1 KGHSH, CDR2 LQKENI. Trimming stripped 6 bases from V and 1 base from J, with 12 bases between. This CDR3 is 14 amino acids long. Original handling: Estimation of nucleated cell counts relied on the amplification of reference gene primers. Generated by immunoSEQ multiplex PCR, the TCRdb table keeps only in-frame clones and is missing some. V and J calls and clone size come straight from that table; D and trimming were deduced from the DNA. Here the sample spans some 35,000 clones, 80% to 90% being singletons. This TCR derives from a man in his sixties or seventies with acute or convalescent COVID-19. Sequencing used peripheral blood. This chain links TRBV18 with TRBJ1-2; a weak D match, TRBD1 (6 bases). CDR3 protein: CASSPGTYNYGYTF. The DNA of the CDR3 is TGTGCCAGCTCCCCCGGGACATATAACTATGGCTACACCTTC. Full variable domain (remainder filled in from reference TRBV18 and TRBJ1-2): NAGVMQNPRHLVRRRGQEARLRCSPMKGHSHVYWYRQLPEEGLKFMVYLQKENIIDESGMPKERFSAEFPKEGPSILRIQQVVRGDSAAYFCASSPGTYNYGYTFGSGTRLTVV.